This note documents a single T cell receptor (beta chain) sequence. The target antigen is unknown. Germline V lookup: CDR1 SGHDN, CDR2 FVKESK. V lost 3 bases, J lost 5 bases, and 22 bases lay in between. This CDR3 has 17 residues. The protocol was immunoSEQ multiplex PCR, while the TCRdb copy is restricted to in-frame clones and leaves out a portion. The sample comprises nearly 200,000 clones, approximately 95% of which are singletons, and 0.9% to 1.1% rests with the top ten. The data stem from a study of T cell responses to AZD1222 COVID-19 vaccine. General observations from the study: Scientists sampled the repertoires only once the peak T cell response had passed.

This specimen was peripheral blood, taken 28 days after the second AZD1222 dose. J is TRBJ2-5 and V is TRBV14; no reliable D call. The TCR originated in an adult who received the AZD1222 COVID-19 vaccine. In nucleotides, the CDR3 is TGTGCCAGCAGCCACCGGTCACCGGGCCGATCACAGGAGACCCAGTACTTC. It yields the protein CASSHRSPGRSQETQYF.